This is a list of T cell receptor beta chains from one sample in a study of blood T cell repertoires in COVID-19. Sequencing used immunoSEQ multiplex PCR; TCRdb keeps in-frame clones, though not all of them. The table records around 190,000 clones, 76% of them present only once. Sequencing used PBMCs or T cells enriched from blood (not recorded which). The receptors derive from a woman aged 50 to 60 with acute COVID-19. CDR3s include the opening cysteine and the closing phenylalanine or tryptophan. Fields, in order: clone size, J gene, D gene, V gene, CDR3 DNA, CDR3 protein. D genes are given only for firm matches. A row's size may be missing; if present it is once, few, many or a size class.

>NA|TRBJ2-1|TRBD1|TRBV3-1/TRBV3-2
TGTGCCAGCAGCCTCGGGGACAGGGTGGGTGAGCAGTTCTTC
CASSLGDRVGEQFF
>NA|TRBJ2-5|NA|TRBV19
TGTGCCACCGCGCCCTGGAGCGCGCGCCAAGAGACCCAGTACTTC
CATAPWSARQETQYF
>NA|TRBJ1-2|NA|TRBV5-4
TGTGCCAGCAGCTTGCAGGGGCGGCACTATGGCTACACCTTC
CASSLQGRHYGYTF
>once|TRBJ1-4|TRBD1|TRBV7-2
TGTGCCAGCAGCTTCGCTGACAGGGGTAATAGTGAAAAACTGTTTTTT
CASSFADRGNSEKLFF
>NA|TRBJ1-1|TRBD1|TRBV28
TGTGCCAGCACTTCACAGGGGTCGGGCACTGAAGCTTTCTTT
CASTSQGSGTEAFF
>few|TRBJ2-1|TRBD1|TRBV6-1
TGTGCCAGCAGTGAAATCCCTGGACAGGGTAGGAATGAGCAGTTCTTC
CASSEIPGQGRNEQFF
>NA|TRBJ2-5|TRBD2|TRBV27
TGTGCCAGCAGTTTATCGCCCCCACTGGCGGGGGAAGAGACCCAGTACTTC
CASSLSPPLAGEETQYF
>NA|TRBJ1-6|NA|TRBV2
TGTGCCAGCAGTGAATTTGGAGGGAGAGGGTCCTATAATTCACCCCTCCACTTT
CASSEFGGRGSYNSPLHF
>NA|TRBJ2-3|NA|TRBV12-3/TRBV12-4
TGTGCCAGCAGTCGCGGATACACAGATACGCAGTATTTT
CASSRGYTDTQYF
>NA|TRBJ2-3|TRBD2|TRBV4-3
TGCGCCAGCAGCCGTAGCGGGGGCAGTGATACGCAGTATTTT
CASSRSGGSDTQYF
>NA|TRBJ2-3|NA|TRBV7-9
TGTGCCAGCAGCTACTTCGGCACAGATACGCAGTATTTT
CASSYFGTDTQYF
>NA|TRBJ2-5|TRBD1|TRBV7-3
TGTGCCAGCAGCAAACAGGGGGCCGGAGAGACCCAGTACTTC
CASSKQGAGETQYF
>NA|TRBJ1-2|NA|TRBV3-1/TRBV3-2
TGTGCCAGCAGCCTCGAGGGACATTATGGCTACACCTTC
CASSLEGHYGYTF